The 26 T cell receptor beta chains in this list originate from one sample, sequenced in a study of blood T cell repertoires in COVID-19. Assay used: immunoSEQ multiplex PCR; TCRdb lists only in-frame clones, some missing. The top ten hold roughly 3.3% of the sample, which has approximately 260,000 clones, more than 75% seen once. The sample was PBMCs or T cells enriched from blood (not recorded which). The receptors come from a woman aged 40 to 50 with acute COVID-19.

This chain uses TRBV7-9 with TRBJ2-7, with 7 bases that match TRBD1. CDR1 SEHNR and CDR2 FQNEAQ come from the germline V gene (reference sequence). The CDR3 contains 12 residues. The ends lost 5 bases at V and 2 bases at J; junction bases unmatched: 0. CDR3 nucleotides: TGTGCCAGCAGCGACAGGGCCTACGAGCAGTACTTC. Amino acid sequence: CASSDRAYEQYF.

The chain uses TRBV19 and TRBJ1-2, with 7 bases aligning to TRBD1. This CDR3 is built from 14 residues. CDR1 LNHDA and CDR2 SQIVND come from the germline V gene (reference sequence). The V and J ends lost 4 bases and 7 bases, in that order; junction bases with no gene match: 9. CDR3: CASSTRTGPGGYTF. The CDR3 nucleotides read TGTGCCAGTAGTACCCGGACAGGACCTGGTGGCTACACCTTC.

In nucleotides, the CDR3 is TGTGCCAGCAGCTTAGGATGGGACAGGGAAATAGCCAAAAACATTCAGTACTTC. This encodes CASSLGWDREIAKNIQYF. This rearrangement joins TRBV11-3 to TRBJ2-4; 9 nucleotides match TRBD1. Germline-derived CDR1 and CDR2 are SGHNT and YENEEA. CDR3 length: 18 residues. After removal of 1 base from V and 0 bases from J, the junction contained 7 bases not matched to a gene.

V and J are TRBV6-1 and TRBJ2-1; 10 bases are shared with TRBD1. Germline loops: CDR1 MNHNS, CDR2 SASEGT. The CDR3 sequence is 17 residues long. Trimming cost V 0 bases and J 6 bases; bases outside gene matches: 8. CDR3 region: CASSEAPPGQGFNEQFF. CDR3 DNA: TGTGCCAGCAGTGAAGCTCCGCCGGGACAGGGGTTCAATGAGCAGTTCTTC.

This chain links TRBV5-4 with TRBJ2-2; 10 bases match TRBD2. CDR1 is SGHNT and CDR2 is YYREEE in the germline V gene (reference sequence). The V segment lost 2 bases and the J segment 4 bases; nucleotides outside the gene matches: 2. The CDR3 consists of 15 residues. The CDR3 nucleotides are TGTGCCAGCAGCTTTAGCGGGAGGCCCACCGGGGAGCTGTTTTTT. Its protein is CASSFSGRPTGELFF.

In this sample, this clone turned up once. The chain combines TRBV11-3 with TRBJ2-7; TRBD1 agrees at 7 bases. V lost 5 bases to trimming and J lost 9 bases; unmatched junction nucleotides: 7. This CDR3 spans 12 amino acids. CDR1 and CDR2 (germline): SGHNT, YENEEA. The DNA for the CDR3 is TGTGCCAGCAGCGGGGACAGCTTCGCGCAGTACTTC. Protein: CASSGDSFAQYF.

V and J are TRBV4-1 and TRBJ2-1, with 14 bases identical to TRBD2. The ends lost 0 bases at V and 1 base at J; junction bases unmatched: 11. Germline lookup yields CDR1 MGHRA and CDR2 YSYEKL. The CDR3 contains 21 residues. The CDR3 DNA is TGCGCCAGCAGCCAAGAGAAGACTAGCGGGAGGGCTTTAGGGTCCTACAATGAGCAGTTCTTC. It is translated as CASSQEKTSGRALGSYNEQFF.

The rearrangement uses TRBV23-1 and TRBJ2-7; D is undetermined. TRBV23-1 is reported as an ORF; its role is uncertain. Trimming removed 2 bases at V and 2 bases at J, with 10 bases between. There are 14 residues in the CDR3. Here the CDR3 DNA reads TGCGCCAGCAGTCAAATCCAGATTACCTACGAGCAGTACTTC. Protein product: CASSQIQITYEQYF.

The chain has TRBV6-1 and TRBJ2-5; 14 nucleotides agree with TRBD2. The CDR3 runs 16 residues. Germline V gives CDR1 MNHNS, CDR2 SASEGT. The V segment lost 4 bases and the J segment 4 bases; nucleotides outside the gene matches: 5. CDR3 in DNA: TGTGCCAGCAGTGCGACTAGCGGGAGGGCCCGAGAGACCCAGTACTTC. Translating it yields CASSATSGRARETQYF.

V and J are TRBV25-1 and TRBJ1-5; TRBD1 aligns across 8 bases. CDR1 is MGHDK and CDR2 is SYGVNS in the germline V gene. The CDR3 extends over 13 amino acids. Trimming took 4 bases from V and 6 from J; bases not matched to a gene: 2. In nucleotides, the CDR3 is TGTGCCAGCAGTGGGACAGGGCCTCAGCCCCAGCATTTT. This sequence encodes CASSGTGPQPQHF.

This chain connects TRBV25-1 to TRBJ1-3; no clear D gene. Between the trimmed V and J ends, which lost 3 bases and 0 bases, there was a span of 6 bases. Germline-derived CDR1 and CDR2 are MGHDK and SYGVNS. The CDR3 spans 14 residues. The CDR3 loop reads CASSDGSSGNTIYF. CDR3 in DNA: TGTGCCAGCAGTGATGGCAGCTCTGGAAACACCATATATTTT.

The chain uses TRBV3-1 (or the pseudogene TRBV3-2) and TRBJ2-1; 8 bases are shared with TRBD1. Germline CDR1 reads LGHDT; CDR2 reads YNNKEL (reference sequence). J lost 5 bases, V lost 4 bases, and 4 bases had no gene match. CDR3 length: 14 amino acids. CDR3 protein: CASSPNRGDNEQFF. The CDR3 region has the DNA TGTGCCAGCAGCCCCAACAGGGGGGACAATGAGCAGTTCTTC.

This chain joins TRBV19 and TRBJ1-6; D may be TRBD1 (5 bases). The CDR3 is made up of 14 amino acids. V was pared by 4 bases and J by 7 bases, with 11 bases between. Per the germline V gene, CDR1 is LNHDA and CDR2 is SQIVND (reference sequence). The CDR3 sequence: CASSSTQENSPLHF. In DNA form, the CDR3 reads TGTGCCAGTAGTAGTACACAGGAGAATTCACCCCTCCACTTT.

This chain links TRBV11-2 with TRBJ2-7; 11 bases line up with TRBD2. The J segment lost 5 bases and the V segment lost 0 bases, leaving 9 bases of the junction unmatched. This CDR3 region has 17 residues. The germline V gene encodes CDR1 SGHAT and CDR2 FQNNGV. The CDR3 DNA sequence: TGTGCCAGCAGCTTAGAATCGGGTCTAGCGGGGGGCCACGAGCAGTACTTC. Its translation is CASSLESGLAGGHEQYF.

This clone was detected a few times. The chain recombines TRBV30 with TRBJ2-1; a weak D match, TRBD2 (6 bases). The germline gives CDR1 GTSNPN, CDR2 SVGIG (reference sequence). The CDR3 sequence is 15 residues long. V lost 4 bases, J lost 9 bases, and 22 bases lay in between. The DNA for the CDR3 is TGTGCCTGGAATAGAAACAAGGAGGGCCACGTTGAGCAGTTCTTC. This translates into CAWNRNKEGHVEQFF.

J is TRBJ1-6 and V is TRBV30, with a weak D call TRBD1 (5 bases). Trimming removed 2 bases at V and 10 bases at J, with 18 bases between. This CDR3 region has 15 residues. From germline, CDR1 is GTSNPN and CDR2 SVGIG (reference sequence). In nucleotides, the CDR3 is TGTGCCTGGAGTATTAGGGGTTTGAGAGGATCACCCCTCCACTTT. Translation gives CAWSIRGLRGSPLHF. The full variable domain, completed using reference TRBV30 and TRBJ1-6, is SQTIHQWPATLVQPVGSPLSLECTVEGTSNPNLYWYRQAAGRGLQLLFYSVGIGQISSEVPQNLSASRPQDRQFILSSKKLLLSDSGFYLCAWSIRGLRGSPLHFGNGTRLTVT.

J is TRBJ2-2 and V is TRBV10-1, with 9 bases that match TRBD1. V lost 7 bases to trimming and J lost 5 bases; unmatched junction nucleotides: 2. Germline V gene lookup returns CDR1 WNHNN and CDR2 SYGVQD (reference sequence). The CDR3 runs 13 residues. For the CDR3, the DNA is TGCGCCAGCAACGACAGGGGGACCGGGGAGCTGTTTTTT. The encoded protein is CASNDRGTGELFF.

V gene TRBV29-1 combines with J gene TRBJ2-1; 8 positions agree with TRBD2. The CDR3 is 17 amino acids. V dropped 0 bases and J dropped 0; count of bases not matched to a gene: 7. Germline lookup yields CDR1 SQVTM and CDR2 ANQGSEA. The CDR3 nucleotides read TGCAGCGTTGAAGATCGTGGGGCGGGAGGCTCCTACAATGAGCAGTTCTTC. Amino acids: CSVEDRGAGGSYNEQFF.

CDR3: CASSSGLAIGDKNIQYF. CDR3 coding DNA: TGTGCCAGCAGCTCGGGACTAGCGATAGGAGACAAAAACATTCAGTACTTC. This chain joins TRBV7-3 and TRBJ2-4, with 10 bases lining up with TRBD2. Germline V gene sequence: CDR1 SGHTA, CDR2 FQGTGA. J was trimmed by 3 bases and V by 4 bases; bases with no gene match: 9. The CDR3 has 17 amino acids.

The chain carries TRBV4-1 and TRBJ1-4; TRBD1 is a possible D gene (5 bases). The germline CDR1 and CDR2 sequences are MGHRA and YSYEKL. The CDR3 has 14 amino acids. V shed 1 base and J shed 7 bases, with 10 bases lying between them. The CDR3: CASSQGQGFEKLFF. Here the CDR3 DNA reads TGCGCCAGCAGCCAAGGGCAGGGTTTTGAAAAACTGTTTTTT.

V is TRBV18 and J is TRBJ1-1; D may be TRBD1 (5 bases). CDR1 KGHSH and CDR2 LQKENI come from the germline V gene. The germline V and J ends were trimmed by 2 bases and 1 base, with 8 bases remaining between them. The length of the CDR3 is 14 residues. This chain's CDR3 is CASSPATGNTEAFF. The CDR3 DNA sequence: TGTGCCAGCTCACCAGCAACAGGGAACACTGAAGCTTTCTTT.

J is TRBJ1-3 and V is TRBV29-1; D gene unclear. This CDR3 has 12 amino acids. V was cut by 7 bases and J by 0 bases, with 7 bases left in between. Per germline, CDR1 SQVTM and CDR2 ANQGSEA. The CDR3 coding sequence is TGCAGCGGACGGGTCTCTGGAAACACCATATATTTT. This gives the protein CSGRVSGNTIYF. Full variable domain (remainder filled in from reference TRBV29-1 and TRBJ1-3): SAVISQKPSRDICQRGTSLTIQCQVDSQVTMMFWYRQQPGQSLTLIATANQGSEATYESGFVIDKFPISRPNLTFSTLTVSNMSPEDSSIYLCSGRVSGNTIYFGEGSWLTVV.

Written as DNA, the CDR3 is TGTGCCAGCAGCTTATCGATTGACACAGGAGCCTTGATCAATGAGCAGTTCTTC. Translated, it gives CASSLSIDTGALINEQFF. V gene TRBV11-2 combines with J gene TRBJ2-1; a possible D gene is TRBD1 (5 bases). The germline V gene encodes CDR1 SGHAT and CDR2 FQNNGV. The length of the CDR3 is 18 residues. V gave up 2 bases and J gave up 6 bases, with 23 bases separating them.

This sequence joins TRBV29-1 and TRBJ2-7, with 10 bases fitting TRBD2. CDR1 SQVTM and CDR2 ANQGSEA come from the germline V gene. The CDR3 has 12 residues. V was clipped by 4 bases and J by 13 bases; unmatched bases: 10. The CDR3 DNA follows: TGCAGCGTTGTTATCCTAGCGGGAGAAAGATACTTC. This translates into CSVVILAGERYF.

The chain has TRBV7-3 and TRBJ2-3, with TRBD2 identical over 8 bases. Germline loops: CDR1 SGHTA, CDR2 FQGTGA. With 2 bases clipped from V and 3 bases from J, the junction kept 4 bases outside the gene matches. CDR3 length: 15 amino acids. CDR3 in DNA: TGTGCCAGCAGCTTACTCCGGGAGGGGACAGATACGCAGTATTTT. Its protein is CASSLLREGTDTQYF.

The rearrangement joins TRBV5-1 to TRBJ2-1, with TRBD2 matching 11 bases. Per the germline V gene, CDR1 is SGHRS and CDR2 is YFSETQ. The CDR3 has 16 amino acids. J gave up 5 bases and V 6 bases, and 10 bases lay outside the gene matches. The CDR3 spells CASKPWGLAENNEQFF. In DNA, the CDR3 is TGCGCCAGCAAGCCCTGGGGACTAGCGGAAAACAATGAGCAGTTCTTC. The full variable domain, completed using reference TRBV5-1 and TRBJ2-1, is KAGVTQTPRYLIKTRGQQVTLSCSPISGHRSVSWYQQTPGQGLQFLFEYFSETQRNKGNFPGRFSGRQFSNSRSEMNVSTLELGDSALYLCASKPWGLAENNEQFFGPGTRLTVL.